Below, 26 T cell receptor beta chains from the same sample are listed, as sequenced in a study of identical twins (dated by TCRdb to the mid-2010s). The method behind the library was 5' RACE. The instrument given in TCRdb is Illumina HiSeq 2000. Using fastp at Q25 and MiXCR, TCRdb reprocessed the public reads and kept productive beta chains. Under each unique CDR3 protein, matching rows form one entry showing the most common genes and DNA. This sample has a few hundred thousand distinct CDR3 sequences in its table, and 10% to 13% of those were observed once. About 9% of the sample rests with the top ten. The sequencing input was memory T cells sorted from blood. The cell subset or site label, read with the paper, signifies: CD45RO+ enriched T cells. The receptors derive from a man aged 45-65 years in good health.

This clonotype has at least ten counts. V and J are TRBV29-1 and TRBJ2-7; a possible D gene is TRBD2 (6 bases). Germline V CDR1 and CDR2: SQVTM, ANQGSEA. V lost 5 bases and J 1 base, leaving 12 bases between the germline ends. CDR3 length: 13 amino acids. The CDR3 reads CSVSAGWSYEQYF. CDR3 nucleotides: TGCAGCGTTTCTGCGGGATGGTCCTACGAGCAGTACTTC.

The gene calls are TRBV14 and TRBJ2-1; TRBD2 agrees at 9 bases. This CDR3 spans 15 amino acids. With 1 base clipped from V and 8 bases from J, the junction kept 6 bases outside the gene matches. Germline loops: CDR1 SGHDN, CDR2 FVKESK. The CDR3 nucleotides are TGTGCCAGCAGCCAAGGGGGACTAGCCCTCCATGAGCAGTTCTTC. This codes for CASSQGGLALHEQFF.

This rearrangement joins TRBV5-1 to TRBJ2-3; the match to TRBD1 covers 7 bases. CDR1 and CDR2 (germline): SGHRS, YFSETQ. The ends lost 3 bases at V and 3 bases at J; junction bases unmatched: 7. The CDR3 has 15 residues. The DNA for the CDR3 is TGCGCCAGCAGCTATAACAGGGGAAGGACAGATACGCAGTATTTT. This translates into CASSYNRGRTDTQYF.

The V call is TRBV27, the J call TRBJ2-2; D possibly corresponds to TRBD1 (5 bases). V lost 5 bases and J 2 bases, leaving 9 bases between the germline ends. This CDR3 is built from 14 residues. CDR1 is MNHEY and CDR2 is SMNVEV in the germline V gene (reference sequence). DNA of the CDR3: TGTGCCAGCAGTGACAGTCTAAACACCGGGGAGCTGTTTTTT. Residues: CASSDSLNTGELFF.

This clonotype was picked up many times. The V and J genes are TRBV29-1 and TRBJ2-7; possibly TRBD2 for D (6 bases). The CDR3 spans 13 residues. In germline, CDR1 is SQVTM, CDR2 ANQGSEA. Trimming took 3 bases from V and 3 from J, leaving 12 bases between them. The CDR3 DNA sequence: TGCAGCGTTGATGCTGGAGGGAACTACGAGCAGTACTTC. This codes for CSVDAGGNYEQYF.

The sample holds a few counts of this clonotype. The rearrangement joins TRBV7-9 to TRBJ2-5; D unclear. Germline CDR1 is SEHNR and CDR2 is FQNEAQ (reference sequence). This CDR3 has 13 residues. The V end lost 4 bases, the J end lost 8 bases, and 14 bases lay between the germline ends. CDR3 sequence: CASSSGPHPTQYF. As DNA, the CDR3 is TGTGCCAGCAGCTCCGGGCCCCACCCTACCCAGTACTTC.

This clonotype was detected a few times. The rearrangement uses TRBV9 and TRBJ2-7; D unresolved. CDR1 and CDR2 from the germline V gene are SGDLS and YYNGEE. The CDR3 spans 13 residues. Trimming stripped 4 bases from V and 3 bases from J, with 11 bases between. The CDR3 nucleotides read TGTGCCAGCAGCCCCCGGATCAACTACGAGCAGTACTTC. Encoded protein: CASSPRINYEQYF.

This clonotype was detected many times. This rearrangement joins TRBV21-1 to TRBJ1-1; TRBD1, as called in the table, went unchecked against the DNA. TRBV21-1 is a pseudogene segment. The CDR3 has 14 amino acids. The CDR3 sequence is CASSRGGWDTEAFF. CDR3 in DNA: TGTGCCAGCAGCAGGGGGGGCTGGGACACTGAAGCTTTCTTT.

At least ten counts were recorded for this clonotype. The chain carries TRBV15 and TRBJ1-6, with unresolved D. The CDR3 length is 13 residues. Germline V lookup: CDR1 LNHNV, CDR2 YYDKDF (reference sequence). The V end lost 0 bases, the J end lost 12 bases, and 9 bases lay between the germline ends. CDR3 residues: CATSRDRGGPLHF. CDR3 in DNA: TGTGCCACCAGCAGAGATCGTGGCGGACCCCTCCACTTT.

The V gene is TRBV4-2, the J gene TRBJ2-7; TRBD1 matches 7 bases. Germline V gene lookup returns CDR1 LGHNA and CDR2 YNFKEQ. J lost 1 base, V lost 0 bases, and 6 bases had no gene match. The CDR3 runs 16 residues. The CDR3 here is CASSQELGTASYEQYF. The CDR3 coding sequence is TGTGCCAGCAGCCAAGAATTGGGGACAGCTTCCTACGAGCAGTACTTC.

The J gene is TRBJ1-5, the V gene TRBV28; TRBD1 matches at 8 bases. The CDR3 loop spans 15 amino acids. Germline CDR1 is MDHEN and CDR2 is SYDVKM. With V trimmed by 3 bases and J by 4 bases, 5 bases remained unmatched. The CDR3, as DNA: TGTGCCAGCAGTTTTAGACAGGGGTATAATCAGCCCCAGCATTTT. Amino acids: CASSFRQGYNQPQHF. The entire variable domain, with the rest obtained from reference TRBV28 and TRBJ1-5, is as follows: DVKVTQSSRYLVKRTGEKVFLECVQDMDHENMFWYRQDPGLGLRLIYFSYDVKMKEKGDIPEGYSVSREKKERFSLILESASTNQTSMYLCASSFRQGYNQPQHFGDGTRLSIL.

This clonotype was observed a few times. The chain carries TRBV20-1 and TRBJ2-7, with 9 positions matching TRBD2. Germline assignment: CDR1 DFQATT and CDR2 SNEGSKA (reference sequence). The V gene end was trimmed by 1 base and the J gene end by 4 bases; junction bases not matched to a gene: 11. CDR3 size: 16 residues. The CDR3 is CSARVGGAGGLYEQYF. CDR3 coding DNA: TGCAGTGCTAGAGTCGGTGGTGCGGGAGGGTTGTACGAGCAGTACTTC.

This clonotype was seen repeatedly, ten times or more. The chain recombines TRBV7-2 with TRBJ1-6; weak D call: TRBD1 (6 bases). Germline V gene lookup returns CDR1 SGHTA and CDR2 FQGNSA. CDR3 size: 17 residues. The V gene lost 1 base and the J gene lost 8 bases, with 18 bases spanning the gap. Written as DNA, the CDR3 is TGTGCCAGCAGCTTAGGATCGACAGGACGATGGCATTCACCCCTCCACTTT. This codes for CASSLGSTGRWHSPLHF. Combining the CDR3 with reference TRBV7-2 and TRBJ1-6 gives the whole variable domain GAGVSQSPSNKVTEKGKDVELRCDPISGHTALYWYRQSLGQGLEFLIYFQGNSAPDKSGLPSDRFSAERTGGSVSTLTIQRTQQEDSAVYLCASSLGSTGRWHSPLHFGNGTRLTVT.

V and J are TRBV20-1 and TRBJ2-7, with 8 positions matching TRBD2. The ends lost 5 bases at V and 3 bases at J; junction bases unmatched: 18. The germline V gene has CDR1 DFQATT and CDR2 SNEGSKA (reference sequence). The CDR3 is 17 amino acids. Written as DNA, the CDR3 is TGCAGTGCTCAATTAGCGGGGCTCAGTTGGAATTACTACGAGCAGTACTTC. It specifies CSAQLAGLSWNYYEQYF.

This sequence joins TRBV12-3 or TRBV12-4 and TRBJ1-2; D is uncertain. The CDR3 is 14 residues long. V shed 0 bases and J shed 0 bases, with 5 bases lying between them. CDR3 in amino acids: CASSLAGSNYGYTF. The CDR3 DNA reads TGTGCCAGCAGTTTAGCAGGGTCTAACTATGGCTACACCTTC.

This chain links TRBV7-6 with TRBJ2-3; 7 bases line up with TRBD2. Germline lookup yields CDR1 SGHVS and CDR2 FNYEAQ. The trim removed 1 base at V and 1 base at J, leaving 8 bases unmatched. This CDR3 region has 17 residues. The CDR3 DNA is TGTGCCAGCAGCTTAGGGTGGGGGGGAACTCGCACAGATACGCAGTATTTT. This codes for CASSLGWGGTRTDTQYF.

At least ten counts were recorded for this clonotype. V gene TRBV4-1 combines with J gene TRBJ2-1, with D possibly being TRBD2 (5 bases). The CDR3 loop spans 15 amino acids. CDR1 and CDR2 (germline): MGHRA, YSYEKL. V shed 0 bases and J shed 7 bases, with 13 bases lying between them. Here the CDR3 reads CASSQDGGGPNEQFF. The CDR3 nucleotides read TGCGCCAGCAGCCAAGACGGAGGAGGACCTAATGAGCAGTTCTTC.

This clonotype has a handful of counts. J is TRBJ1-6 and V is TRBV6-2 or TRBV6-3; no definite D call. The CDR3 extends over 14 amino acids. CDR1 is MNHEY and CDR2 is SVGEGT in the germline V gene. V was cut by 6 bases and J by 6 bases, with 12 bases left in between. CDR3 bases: TGTGCCAGCAGACTGGACGTTCCTAATTCACCCCTCCACTTT. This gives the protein CASRLDVPNSPLHF.

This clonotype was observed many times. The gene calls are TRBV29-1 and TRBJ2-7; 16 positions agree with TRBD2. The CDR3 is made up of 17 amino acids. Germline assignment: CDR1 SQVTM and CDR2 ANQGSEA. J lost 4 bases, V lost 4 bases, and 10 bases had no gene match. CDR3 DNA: TGCAGCGTTGGTGCAACCGGGACTAGCGGGAGGGCTTACGAGCAGTACTTC. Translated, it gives CSVGATGTSGRAYEQYF.

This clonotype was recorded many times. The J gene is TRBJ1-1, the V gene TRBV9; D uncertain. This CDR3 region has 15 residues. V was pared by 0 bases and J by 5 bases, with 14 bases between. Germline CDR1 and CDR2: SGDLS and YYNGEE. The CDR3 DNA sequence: TGTGCCAGCAGCGTAGGAGGCCTGCCGGGGACTGAAGCTTTCTTT. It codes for CASSVGGLPGTEAFF.

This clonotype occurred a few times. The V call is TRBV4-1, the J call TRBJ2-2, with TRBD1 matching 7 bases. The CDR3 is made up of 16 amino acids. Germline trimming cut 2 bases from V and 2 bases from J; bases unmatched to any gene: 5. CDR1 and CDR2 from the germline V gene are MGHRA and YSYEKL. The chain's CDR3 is CASSQPRTGNTGELFF. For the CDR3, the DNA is TGCGCCAGCAGCCAACCTCGGACAGGAAACACCGGGGAGCTGTTTTTT.

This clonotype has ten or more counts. CDR3 nucleotides: TGTGCCAGCCGCCCCTCTGGTGGGACAGGGATCCCCCCTCTCTTCTTC. It translates to CASRPSGGTGIPPLFF. The chain is built from TRBV12-3 or TRBV12-4 and TRBJ2-1, with 9 bases that match TRBD1. Trimming removed 8 bases from V and 16 bases from J; junction bases left unmatched: 24. The CDR3 extends over 16 amino acids.

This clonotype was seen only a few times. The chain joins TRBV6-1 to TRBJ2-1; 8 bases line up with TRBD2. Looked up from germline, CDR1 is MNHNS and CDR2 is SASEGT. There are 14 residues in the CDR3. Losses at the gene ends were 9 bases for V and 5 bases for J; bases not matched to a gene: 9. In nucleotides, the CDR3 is TGTGCCAGGGTGGGTAGCGGGATCCACAATGAGCAGTTCTTC. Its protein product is CARVGSGIHNEQFF.

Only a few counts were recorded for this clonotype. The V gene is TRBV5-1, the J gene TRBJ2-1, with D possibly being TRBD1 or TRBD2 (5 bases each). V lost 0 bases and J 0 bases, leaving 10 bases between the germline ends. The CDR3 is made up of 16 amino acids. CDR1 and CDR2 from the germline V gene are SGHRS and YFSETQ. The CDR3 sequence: CASSLVGEGSYNEQFF. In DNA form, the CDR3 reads TGCGCCAGCAGCTTGGTGGGGGAAGGCTCCTACAATGAGCAGTTCTTC.

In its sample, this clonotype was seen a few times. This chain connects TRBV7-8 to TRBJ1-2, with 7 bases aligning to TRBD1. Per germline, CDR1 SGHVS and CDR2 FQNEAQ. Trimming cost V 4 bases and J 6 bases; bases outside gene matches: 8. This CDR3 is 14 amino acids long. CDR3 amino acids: CASSSETGINGYTF. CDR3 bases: TGTGCCAGCAGCTCGGAGACAGGGATCAATGGCTACACCTTC.

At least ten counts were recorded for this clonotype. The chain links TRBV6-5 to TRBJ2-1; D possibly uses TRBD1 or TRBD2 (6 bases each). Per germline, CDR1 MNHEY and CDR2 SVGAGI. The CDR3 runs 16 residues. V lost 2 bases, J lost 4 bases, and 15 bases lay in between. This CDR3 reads CASSYPSRGRYNEQFF. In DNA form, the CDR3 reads TGTGCCAGCAGTTACCCCTCACGGGGGCGATACAATGAGCAGTTCTTC.